The 19 T cell receptor beta chains given below trace back to one sample, sequenced in a study of blood T cell repertoires in COVID-19. This table comes from immunoSEQ multiplex PCR, and its TCRdb copy is limited to in-frame clones, with some not included. Here the sample spans 330,000 or so clones, approximately 84% being singletons. The specimen sequenced was PBMCs or T cells enriched from blood (not recorded which). Receptors originate from a woman aged 25 to 39 who had recovered from COVID-19.

This chain connects TRBV27 to TRBJ1-1; 8 bases are a match to TRBD1. There are 15 residues in the CDR3. Trimming took 3 bases from V and 11 from J; bases not matched to a gene: 14. Germline V gene data show CDR1 as MNHEY and CDR2 as SMNVEV (reference sequence). The CDR3 here is CASSFAGTGGGMAFF. DNA for the CDR3: TGTGCCAGCAGTTTTGCAGGAACAGGGGGAGGGATGGCTTTCTTT.

The chain uses TRBV7-2 and TRBJ1-1, with TRBD1 matching over 7 bases. Germline values: CDR1 SGHTA, CDR2 FQGNSA. This CDR3 has 15 amino acids. J gave up 5 bases and V 5 bases, and 11 bases lay outside the gene matches. The CDR3 here is CASSPRQGLLTEAFF. The CDR3 DNA sequence: TGTGCCAGCAGCCCTCGACAGGGATTATTGACTGAAGCTTTCTTT.

The chain uses TRBV28 and TRBJ2-7, with D possibly matching TRBD1 (6 bases). V gave up 2 bases and J gave up 4 bases, with 12 bases separating them. The CDR3 extends over 14 amino acids. Germline V gene lookup returns CDR1 MDHEN and CDR2 SYDVKM. This chain's CDR3 is CASSLNRDTYEQYF. The DNA of the CDR3 is TGTGCCAGCAGTTTAAATAGGGACACTTACGAGCAGTACTTC.

There are a few counts of this clone. In DNA form, the CDR3 reads TGTGCCAGCAGTGAAGTAAAGGGGACAGTCAATGAGCAGTTCTTC. Amino acids: CASSEVKGTVNEQFF. The gene calls are TRBV6-1 and TRBJ2-1; 7 bases are a match to TRBD1. With 1 base clipped from V and 6 bases from J, the junction kept 6 bases outside the gene matches. The CDR3 loop spans 15 amino acids. The germline V gene encodes CDR1 MNHNS and CDR2 SASEGT.

The chain is built from TRBV10-1 and TRBJ1-1, with 8 bases identical to TRBD1. This CDR3 is built from 11 residues. With 2 bases clipped from V and 12 bases from J, the junction kept 2 bases outside the gene matches. CDR1 and CDR2 (germline): WNHNN, SYGVQD (reference sequence). In nucleotides, the CDR3 is TGCGCCAGCAGTGAGGGACAGGGAACTTTCTTT. Translation gives CASSEGQGTFF.

The chain recombines TRBV9 with TRBJ2-3; maybe TRBD2 (5 bases). The V gene's germline CDR1 is SGDLS and CDR2 YYNGEE. The CDR3 consists of 16 residues. V dropped 7 bases and J dropped 0 bases, with 18 bases sitting between them. The CDR3 protein is CASPTMEAASTDTQYF. The CDR3 DNA reads as TGTGCCAGCCCGACAATGGAAGCGGCTAGCACAGATACGCAGTATTTT.

The chain has TRBV10-3 and TRBJ1-2; 9 bases line up with TRBD1. Germline values: CDR1 ENHRY, CDR2 SYGVKD. V shed 6 bases, J shed 5 bases, and the junction held 4 bases outside the gene matches. The CDR3 spans 13 residues. CDR3 amino acids: CAISTGTGYGYTF. For the CDR3, the DNA is TGTGCCATCAGCACCGGGACAGGGTATGGCTACACCTTC.

The J gene is TRBJ1-1, the V gene TRBV30, with 7 bases matching TRBD1. The CDR3 contains 14 residues. With V trimmed by 1 base and J by 6 bases, 8 bases remained unmatched. From germline, CDR1 is GTSNPN and CDR2 SVGIG (reference sequence). DNA of the CDR3: TGTGCCTGGAGTGACCGACAGGGTTGGGCTGAAGCTTTCTTT. Translated: CAWSDRQGWAEAFF.

This chain links TRBV19 with TRBJ1-6; 11 nucleotides align to TRBD1. CDR3 size: 13 residues. Germline V gene sequence: CDR1 LNHDA, CDR2 SQIVND (reference sequence). With 7 bases clipped from V and 9 bases from J, the junction kept 2 bases outside the gene matches. In DNA form, the CDR3 reads TGTGCCAGTACGGGGACAGGGGGTTCACCCCTCCACTTT. This codes for CASTGTGGSPLHF.

This chain joins TRBV5-1 and TRBJ2-3; tentatively, D is TRBD1 (5 bases). This CDR3 contains 15 residues. Germline V lookup: CDR1 SGHRS, CDR2 YFSETQ. V was pared by 0 bases and J by 1 base, with 9 bases between. The chain's CDR3 is CASSLALGRTDTQYF. The CDR3 DNA sequence: TGCGCCAGCAGCTTGGCCTTGGGGCGCACAGATACGCAGTATTTT.

This clone is a singleton in its sample. The V call is TRBV6-2 or TRBV6-3, the J call TRBJ2-1; tentative D call: TRBD1 (6 bases). The CDR3 is 11 residues long. The V end lost 5 bases, the J end lost 10 bases, and 9 bases lay between the germline ends. Germline values: CDR1 MNHEY, CDR2 SVGEGT. CDR3 loop: CASSRGNEQFF. In DNA form, the CDR3 reads TGTGCCAGCAGTAGGGGGAACGAGCAGTTCTTC.

The chain joins TRBV15 to TRBJ2-5; a weak D match, TRBD2 (6 bases). The CDR3 runs 14 residues. V lost 5 bases, J lost 5 bases, and 15 bases lay in between. Per the germline V gene, CDR1 is LNHNV and CDR2 is YYDKDF (reference sequence). In nucleotides, the CDR3 is TGTGCCACCAGCCCCGGGGCGGGGTCGGAGACCCAGTACTTC. It codes for CATSPGAGSETQYF.

The rearrangement links TRBV24-1 to TRBJ2-2, with D tentatively TRBD1 (6 bases). Looked up from germline, CDR1 is KGHDR and CDR2 is SFDVKD. Trimming left V 3 bases short and J 0 bases short, with 10 bases between. CDR3 size: 16 residues. The CDR3 loop is CATSDHGTPNTGELFF. The CDR3 DNA is TGTGCCACCAGTGATCATGGGACACCGAACACCGGGGAGCTGTTTTTT.

This clone was picked up one time. The genes are TRBV5-1 and TRBJ1-4; 10 nucleotides line up with TRBD1. The germline V gene encodes CDR1 SGHRS and CDR2 YFSETQ. V was clipped by 2 bases and J by 3 bases; unmatched bases: 7. The CDR3 length is 17 residues. CDR3 in amino acids: CASSLGQGVLANEKLFF. The CDR3 bases are TGCGCCAGCAGCTTAGGACAGGGGGTCTTGGCTAATGAAAAACTGTTTTTT.

This rearrangement joins TRBV18 to TRBJ2-2; 7 nucleotides line up with TRBD1. This CDR3 region has 17 residues. Germline values: CDR1 KGHSH, CDR2 LQKENI. Trimming cost V 1 base and J 2 bases; bases outside gene matches: 7. CDR3 coding DNA: TGTGCCAGCTCACCACTAGGGACAGCAATCAACACCGGGGAGCTGTTTTTT. As protein: CASSPLGTAINTGELFF.

The chain employs TRBV4-2 and TRBJ2-5; 12 bases agree with TRBD2. The V gene's germline CDR1 is LGHNA and CDR2 YNFKEQ. V was clipped by 1 base and J by 4 bases; unmatched bases: 10. The CDR3 has 18 amino acids. The CDR3 region is CASSQGGLAGGGGETQYF. Written as DNA, the CDR3 is TGTGCCAGCAGCCAAGGGGGACTAGCGGGCGGAGGGGGAGAGACCCAGTACTTC.

The chain joins TRBV25-1 to TRBJ2-1; 7 bases match TRBD1. Germline V CDR1 and CDR2: MGHDK, SYGVNS. Losses at the gene ends were 6 bases for V and 2 bases for J; bases not matched to a gene: 13. The CDR3 runs 17 residues. CDR3 DNA: TGTGCCAGCAGCGATCAAGGGGGCGCATACCCCTACAATGAGCAGTTCTTC. It codes for CASSDQGGAYPYNEQFF.

The V and J genes are TRBV10-3 and TRBJ2-3; the match to TRBD2 covers 12 bases. Germline trimming cut 8 bases from V and 2 bases from J; bases unmatched to any gene: 8. The CDR3 loop spans 16 amino acids. Germline V gives CDR1 ENHRY, CDR2 SYGVKD. CDR3 region: CAIGPSGGALTDTQYF. In DNA form, the CDR3 reads TGTGCCATCGGTCCTAGCGGGGGGGCCCTCACAGATACGCAGTATTTT.

This chain uses TRBV9 with TRBJ2-3; possibly TRBD2 for D (6 bases). The CDR3 runs to 14 residues. V lost 4 bases, J lost 0 bases, and 9 bases lay in between. The germline V gene has CDR1 SGDLS and CDR2 YYNGEE. This CDR3 is CASSPGTSTDTQYF. In DNA form, the CDR3 reads TGTGCCAGCAGCCCTGGGACTAGCACAGATACGCAGTATTTT.